Each of the 18 T cell receptor beta chains below was sequenced from the same sample in a study of chemoradiotherapy in HPV16-positive cancers. Profiled with immunoSEQ multiplex PCR; TCRdb holds only in-frame clones, not every one. This table has some 11,000 clones, about four fifths appearing once. Collection took place from a patient who underwent chemoradiotherapy. Receptors were obtained from a human donor with HPV-associated anogenital cancer.

This clone was counted a few times. The chain joins TRBV5-4 to TRBJ2-7; the D is unclear. V was cut by 4 bases and J by 1 base, with 12 bases left in between. The CDR3 consists of 14 residues. Germline V gene lookup returns CDR1 SGHNT and CDR2 YYREEE (reference sequence). CDR3 coding DNA: TGTGCCAGCAGCCGGACCTCCCTATCCTACGAGCAGTACTTC. It is translated as CASSRTSLSYEQYF.

V is TRBV7-9 and J is TRBJ2-1; 9 nucleotides align to TRBD2. This CDR3 region has 15 residues. Germline V gene data show CDR1 as SEHNR and CDR2 as FQNEAQ (reference sequence). V lost 4 bases to trimming and J lost 3 bases; unmatched junction nucleotides: 4. This CDR3 reads CASSSGTSHYNEQFF. CDR3 bases: TGTGCCAGCAGCTCCGGGACTAGCCACTACAATGAGCAGTTCTTC.

This clone was seen a handful of times. The rearrangement joins TRBV27 to TRBJ1-6, with D possibly TRBD1 on 5 matching bases. Trimming removed 6 bases from V and 5 bases from J, with 11 bases in between. Germline CDR1 reads MNHEY; CDR2 reads SMNVEV (reference sequence). The CDR3 totals 14 residues. This CDR3 reads CASSPAGHNSPLHF. The DNA for the CDR3 is TGTGCCAGCAGCCCGGCGGGACATAATTCACCCCTCCACTTT.

The J gene is TRBJ1-5, the V gene TRBV6-1; D not certain. Per germline, CDR1 MNHNS and CDR2 SASEGT. The CDR3 length is 15 residues. The V end was cut by 1 base, the J end by 7 bases, with 14 bases between. In DNA form, the CDR3 reads TGTGCCAGCAGTGAAGGGCGGTCCTTAAGCCAGCCCCAGCATTTT. This sequence encodes CASSEGRSLSQPQHF.

V and J are TRBV6-5 and TRBJ2-5; no clear D gene. The CDR3 has 14 amino acids. With 4 bases removed from V and 1 base from J, the gap between germline ends came to 10 bases. Germline loops: CDR1 MNHEY, CDR2 SVGAGI. The CDR3 DNA reads TGTGCCAGCAGTTTTATGGCGGCCCAAGAGACCCAGTACTTC. Its translation: CASSFMAAQETQYF.

V usage is TRBV7-9 and J usage is TRBJ1-1; D uncertain. In germline, CDR1 is SEHNR, CDR2 FQNEAQ (reference sequence). The CDR3 spans 15 residues. Trimming shortened V by 7 bases and J by 3 bases, and 18 bases separated the two germline ends. DNA for the CDR3: TGTGCCAGCAATCGACCAGGAGTCCTAGACACTGAAGCTTTCTTT. It codes for CASNRPGVLDTEAFF. Together with reference TRBV7-9 and TRBJ1-1, the CDR3 gives the full variable domain: DTGVSQNPRHKITKRGQNVTFRCDPISEHNRLYWYRQTLGQGPEFLTYFQNEAQLEKSRLLSDRFSAERPKGSFSTLEIQRTEQGDSAMYLCASNRPGVLDTEAFFGQGTRLTVV.

J is TRBJ2-2 and V is TRBV19; no reliable D call. The CDR3 loop spans 13 amino acids. Per germline, CDR1 LNHDA and CDR2 SQIVND (reference sequence). V lost 7 bases, J lost 2 bases, and 8 bases lay in between. This chain's CDR3 is CASIDTNTGELFF. CDR3 nucleotide sequence: TGTGCCAGTATCGACACTAACACCGGGGAGCTGTTTTTT.

V usage is TRBV19 and J usage is TRBJ2-1; D may be TRBD1 (8 bases). Germline V CDR1 and CDR2: LNHDA, SQIVND (reference sequence). This CDR3 spans 13 amino acids. V was clipped by 11 bases and J by 5 bases, with 16 bases between them. The CDR3 nucleotides are TGTGCCGCCACAGGGGGGGGGCACAATGAGCAGTTCTTC. Its protein is CAATGGGHNEQFF.

This clone was observed a single time. The chain joins TRBV9 to TRBJ2-3; TRBD2 aligns across 13 bases. The germline CDR1 and CDR2 sequences are SGDLS and YYNGEE. This CDR3 region has 15 residues. The V and J ends lost 2 bases and 3 bases, in that order; junction bases with no gene match: 0. The CDR3 spells CASSVTSGGTDTQYF. CDR3 sequence (DNA): TGTGCCAGCAGCGTGACTAGCGGGGGGACAGATACGCAGTATTTT.

The chain uses TRBV5-1 and TRBJ1-2; TRBD1 aligns across 10 bases. This CDR3 is built from 17 residues. The germline gives CDR1 SGHRS, CDR2 YFSETQ. After removal of 4 bases from V and 7 bases from J, the junction contained 16 bases not matched to a gene. The CDR3 sequence is CASSRGLSGTGASGYTF. DNA for the CDR3: TGCGCCAGCAGCCGCGGATTGTCCGGGACAGGGGCGAGTGGCTACACCTTC.

This clone has only one observation. V gene TRBV7-9 combines with J gene TRBJ2-1, with 9 bases that match TRBD2. The germline gives CDR1 SEHNR, CDR2 FQNEAQ (reference sequence). CDR3 length: 15 amino acids. Trimming took 2 bases from V and 8 from J; bases not matched to a gene: 7. The CDR3 sequence: CASSLRAGGPDEQFF. CDR3 sequence (DNA): TGTGCCAGCAGCTTACGTGCGGGGGGGCCGGATGAGCAGTTCTTC. Together with reference TRBV7-9 and TRBJ2-1, the CDR3 gives the full variable domain: DTGVSQNPRHKITKRGQNVTFRCDPISEHNRLYWYRQTLGQGPEFLTYFQNEAQLEKSRLLSDRFSAERPKGSFSTLEIQRTEQGDSAMYLCASSLRAGGPDEQFFGPGTRLTVL.

This chain connects TRBV11-3 to TRBJ2-2; possible D gene TRBD2, 6 bases. The CDR3 sequence is 15 residues long. The V gene's germline CDR1 is SGHNT and CDR2 YENEEA. V dropped 3 bases and J dropped 6 bases, with 14 bases sitting between them. CDR3 sequence (DNA): TGTGCCAGCAGCTTTGGGATCGGCGGGGCCGGGGAGCTGTTTTTT. Encoded protein: CASSFGIGGAGELFF.

In this sample, this clone turned up once. V usage is TRBV6-1 and J usage is TRBJ2-2; no clear D. CDR1 is MNHNS and CDR2 is SASEGT in the germline V gene. This CDR3 spans 11 amino acids. V was trimmed by 10 bases and J by 6 bases, leaving 9 bases between them. CDR3: CATLFPGELFF. Here the CDR3 DNA reads TGTGCCACCCTTTTTCCCGGGGAGCTGTTTTTT.

The chain uses TRBV19 and TRBJ1-5; D not resolved. Germline values: CDR1 LNHDA, CDR2 SQIVND (reference sequence). V was pared by 5 bases and J by 5 bases, with 7 bases between. The CDR3 spans 12 residues. CDR3 DNA sequence: TGTGCCAGTAGTTATACCGATCAGCCCCAGCATTTT. Protein sequence: CASSYTDQPQHF.

With respect to this clone: An end of the junction differs from the germline gene, which may be a read error. CDR3 DNA sequence: TGCGCCAGCAGTTTGGACACCTACACTGAAGCTTTCTTT. Translated, it gives CASSLDTYTEAFF. The chain combines TRBV5-1 with TRBJ1-1; perhaps TRBD1 as D (5 bases). The CDR3 is made up of 13 amino acids. Germline CDR1 SGHRS, CDR2 YFSETQ.

The chain joins TRBV4-1 to TRBJ1-2; D ambiguous. This CDR3 has 14 amino acids. Germline values: CDR1 MGHRA, CDR2 YSYEKL. Trimming took 0 bases from V and 0 from J, leaving 5 bases between them. In nucleotides, the CDR3 is TGCGCCAGCAGCCAAGACATAACTAACTATGGCTACACCTTC. Amino acids: CASSQDITNYGYTF.

The chain joins TRBV5-1 to TRBJ1-1; unclear D gene. Trimming cost V 3 bases and J 0 bases, with 6 bases left between them. In germline, CDR1 is SGHRS, CDR2 YFSETQ. The length of the CDR3 is 13 residues. CDR3 nucleotides: TGCGCCAGCAGCTCCCGAATGAACACTGAAGCTTTCTTT. Translation: CASSSRMNTEAFF.

This clone turned up a few times. The chain couples TRBV28 to TRBJ2-4; 10 bases fit TRBD1. J gave up 6 bases and V 3 bases, and 2 bases lay outside the gene matches. From germline, CDR1 is MDHEN and CDR2 SYDVKM. The CDR3 runs to 14 residues. Here the CDR3 DNA reads TGTGCCAGCAGTTTTCGGACAGGGGGAAACATTCAGTACTTC. It is translated as CASSFRTGGNIQYF.